The text below deals with one TCR beta chain. The junction departs from the called germline gene at one end, perhaps through a read error. There were around 200,000 CFSE-labeled responder cells plated together with around 200,000 irradiated, violet-dye-labeled stimulator cells. CDR3 size: 12 residues. Germline V lookup: CDR1 LGHNA, CDR2 YNFKEQ. These data are taken from a study of graft-versus-host responses after intestinal transplantation. The data were produced by immunoSEQ multiplex PCR, yet TCRdb's version contains in-frame clones alone and is incomplete. The data show 20,000 to 25,000 clones, 25% to 35% seen once.

The chain carries TRBV4-2 and TRBJ2-1, with a weak D call TRBD2 (5 bases). The sequence was collected from a human patient who received an intestinal transplant. The material was alloreactive CD8+ T cells from a mixed lymphocyte reaction culture, obtained before intestinal transplant. Described subset: CFSE-low proliferating T cells sorted from approximately 6-day pre-transplant mixed lymphocyte reaction (GvH or HvG direction). The CDR3 sequence: CASSQDLGLLIF. The CDR3 DNA follows: TGTGCCAGCAGCCAAGATCTTGGACTCCTCATCTTC.